This TCR beta chain emerged from a study of shared clonotypes between healthy human individuals. Selected positively for CCR7 and CD45RO-negative, naive CD8 cells excluded terminally differentiated effector memory CD45RA+ cells. The V and J ends lost 3 bases and 2 bases respectively, with 10 bases between them. Germline lookup yields CDR1 LNHDA and CDR2 SQIVND (reference sequence). This CDR3 contains 14 residues. For this clone: Antigen specificity is unknown. Other DNA variants within this sample encode the same CDR3.

DNA at 150 to 200 ng, 25,000 to 35,000 T cell genomes, went into sorted-subset replicate PCRs. Sequencing used immunoSEQ multiplex PCR; TCRdb keeps in-frame clones, though not all of them. The table lists about 820,000 clones, 92% of them singletons. Whole-study results and caveats: It was observed that 5% to 6% of naive CD4 clonotypes were shared across several donors.

V and J are TRBV19 and TRBJ1-1; no firm D call. The sample consisted of naive CD8+ T cells sorted from blood. This receptor was obtained from a man aged 25-40 years in good health. CDR3 sequence reads: CASSIGGANTEAFF. CDR3 nucleotides: TGTGCCAGTAGTATCGGCGGAGCCAACACTGAAGCTTTCTTT.